This T cell receptor (beta chain) originates from a study of monozygotic twins with inflammatory bowel disease. Study-wide results and caveats: Nothing supported a single strong signal or clonotype that was associated with IBD. IBD patients shared fewer clonotypes with other individuals than healthy twins, especially patients with disease activity signs.

Total RNA input per TCR library was around 3,500 ng. TCRdb reanalyzed the 5' RACE reads, giving one entry per CDR3 protein sequence and no DNA. This repertoire includes about 350,000 distinct CDR3 sequences. The authors drew more than 2 ml of blood from each donor. On this clonotype itself: The target antigen is unknown.

Germline V CDR1 and CDR2: LNHNV, YYDKDF (reference sequence). The CDR3 totals 14 residues. The sequence came from a human donor with ulcerative colitis or Crohn's disease, or a healthy co-twin of an affected twin (not recorded which). Source material: blood. This sequence joins TRBV15 and TRBJ2-7. CDR3 protein: CATSRGEAYYEQYF.